A single sample gave rise to the 20 T cell receptor beta chains below, sequenced in a study of blood T cell repertoires in COVID-19. The assay was immunoSEQ multiplex PCR, and TCRdb's table has in-frame clones only and misses some. The data hold about 180,000 clones, with approximately 88% observed a single time. Source material: PBMCs or T cells enriched from blood (not recorded which). The receptors derive from a woman between 18 and 30 years old who had recovered from COVID-19.

V gene TRBV11-3 combines with J gene TRBJ2-1; TRBD2 is a possible D gene (6 bases). Per germline, CDR1 SGHNT and CDR2 YENEEA. V shed 1 base and J shed 9 bases, with 13 bases lying between them. The CDR3 is 14 amino acids. CDR3 in amino acids: CASSLGTGAGEQFF. The CDR3 bases are TGTGCCAGCAGCTTAGGGACGGGAGCAGGTGAGCAGTTCTTC.

V gene TRBV4-1 combines with J gene TRBJ2-6, with a weak D call TRBD1 (6 bases). The CDR3 covers 15 residues. Germline V CDR1 and CDR2: MGHRA, YSYEKL. V was pared by 0 bases and J by 3 bases, with 6 bases between. This chain's CDR3 is CASSQDRGGANVLTF. For the CDR3, the DNA is TGCGCCAGCAGCCAAGACAGGGGTGGGGCCAACGTCCTGACTTTC.

The J gene is TRBJ2-1, the V gene TRBV30, with TRBD2 matching 7 bases. There are 12 residues in the CDR3. V lost 5 bases to trimming and J lost 3 bases; unmatched junction nucleotides: 1. Germline V gene lookup returns CDR1 GTSNPN and CDR2 SVGIG (reference sequence). CDR3 loop: CAWAGVYNEQFF. CDR3 in DNA: TGTGCCTGGGCGGGGGTCTACAATGAGCAGTTCTTC.

V is TRBV28 and J is TRBJ1-1; a weak D match, TRBD1 (6 bases). The CDR3 contains 12 residues. CDR1 MDHEN and CDR2 SYDVKM come from the germline V gene. Trimming took 6 bases from V and 6 from J, leaving 11 bases between them. The chain's CDR3 is CASSTGSPEAFF. For the CDR3, the DNA is TGTGCCAGCAGCACAGGGTCTCCTGAAGCTTTCTTT.

Here the CDR3 reads CASRIRDGYTF. The CDR3 DNA sequence: TGTGCCAGTAGAATCAGGGATGGCTACACCTTC. This chain connects TRBV19 to TRBJ1-2; D possibly corresponds to TRBD1 (5 bases). This CDR3 is built from 11 residues. Germline CDR1 LNHDA, CDR2 SQIVND (reference sequence). Trimming took 6 bases from V and 6 from J, leaving 8 bases between them.

This chain joins TRBV18 and TRBJ2-3; 9 bases match TRBD1. CDR1 is KGHSH and CDR2 is LQKENI in the germline V gene. V lost 1 base and J lost 6; bases outside the gene matches: 11. The CDR3 consists of 17 residues. CDR3 in DNA: TGTGCCAGCTCACCACTACCCGGGACAGGGTGGTCCGATACGCAGTATTTT. It translates to CASSPLPGTGWSDTQYF.

V gene TRBV2 combines with J gene TRBJ1-2; D is uncertain. The V and J ends lost 1 base and 6 bases respectively, with 9 bases between them. The CDR3 is 13 amino acids. Per germline, CDR1 SNHLY and CDR2 FYNNEI. This chain's CDR3 is CASSEGSINGYTF. The CDR3 nucleotides read TGTGCCAGCAGTGAAGGGAGCATCAATGGCTACACCTTC.

The CDR3 protein is CASSQDTGQYKAFF. The CDR3 DNA is TGCGCCAGCAGCCAAGATACGGGACAGTATAAAGCTTTCTTT. The chain employs TRBV4-3 and TRBJ1-1; TRBD1 matches 7 bases. Trimming at V came to 0 bases and at J to 9 bases, leaving 7 bases not matched to a gene. The CDR3 extends over 14 amino acids. The germline V gene encodes CDR1 LGHNA and CDR2 YSLEER.

V is TRBV23-1 and J is TRBJ2-3; a weak D match, TRBD2 (6 bases). TRBV23-1 is reported as an ORF; its role is uncertain. V lost 4 bases, J lost 2 bases, and 13 bases lay in between. There are 15 residues in the CDR3. CDR3 sequence: CASSLASAHTDTQYF. The DNA for the CDR3 is TGCGCCAGCAGTCTAGCTAGCGCGCACACAGATACGCAGTATTTT.

The chain couples TRBV27 to TRBJ1-1; 8 bases map to TRBD1. V lost 2 bases to trimming and J lost 7 bases; unmatched junction nucleotides: 3. The CDR3 is 13 amino acids. Looked up from germline, CDR1 is MNHEY and CDR2 is SMNVEV (reference sequence). The CDR3 spells CASSLGTGREAFF. The CDR3 DNA follows: TGTGCCAGCAGTTTAGGGACAGGCCGTGAAGCTTTCTTT.

The chain employs TRBV4-1 and TRBJ2-2; 11 bases are a match to TRBD2. After removal of 4 bases from V and 0 bases from J, the junction contained 7 bases not matched to a gene. CDR1 and CDR2 from the germline V gene are MGHRA and YSYEKL. The CDR3 has 18 residues. CDR3 DNA: TGCGCCAGCAGCCTAGTTCCTAGCGGGGGGCCGAACACCGGGGAGCTGTTTTTT. Translated, it gives CASSLVPSGGPNTGELFF.

CDR3 bases: TGTGCCAGCAGCTTAGATTCTAGGGACAGGGCTTTCTTT. The encoded protein is CASSLDSRDRAFF. The chain recombines TRBV11-3 with TRBJ1-1; 8 positions match TRBD1. This CDR3 region has 13 residues. J lost 11 bases, V lost 0 bases, and 5 bases had no gene match. Per the germline V gene, CDR1 is SGHNT and CDR2 is YENEEA.

The chain has TRBV25-1 and TRBJ1-6; D unresolved. Germline CDR1 MGHDK, CDR2 SYGVNS. There are 14 residues in the CDR3. V shed 8 bases and J shed 13 bases, with 21 bases lying between them. CDR3 sequence (DNA): TGTGCCAGCCCTCTTCATTTCGAGGGTGGGCCCCTCCACTTT. The encoded protein is CASPLHFEGGPLHF.

This CDR3 is CASSFAGGFEQFF. CDR3 coding DNA: TGTGCCAGCAGTTTTGCGGGGGGTTTTGAGCAGTTCTTC. The genes are TRBV12-3 or TRBV12-4 and TRBJ2-1; TRBD2 agrees at 8 bases. There are 13 residues in the CDR3. The junction had 4 bases not matched to a gene; V was cut back by 3 bases and J by 9 bases.

This rearrangement joins TRBV19 to TRBJ2-7; D may be TRBD1 (5 bases). Trimming pared 3 bases from V and 0 bases from J, leaving 9 bases between. This CDR3 contains 14 residues. Per germline, CDR1 LNHDA and CDR2 SQIVND (reference sequence). The CDR3 reads CASSMQGASYEQYF. For the CDR3, the DNA is TGTGCCAGTAGTATGCAGGGCGCCTCCTACGAGCAGTACTTC.

The chain links TRBV7-6 to TRBJ1-5, with 7 bases that match TRBD1. This CDR3 has 15 residues. Germline-derived CDR1 and CDR2 are SGHVS and FNYEAQ. Trimming removed 2 bases from V and 5 bases from J; junction bases left unmatched: 6. CDR3 sequence: CASSLLPDRDQPQHF. CDR3 DNA: TGTGCCAGCAGCTTACTCCCCGACAGGGATCAGCCCCAGCATTTT.

The chain is built from TRBV6-5 and TRBJ1-2; 9 bases are shared with TRBD1. V was clipped by 10 bases and J by 8 bases; unmatched bases: 17. The CDR3 is 15 amino acids. Germline CDR1 reads MNHEY; CDR2 reads SVGAGI. This CDR3 reads CATDPGTGFRKGYTF. DNA for the CDR3: TGTGCCACCGACCCGGGGACAGGGTTTCGAAAAGGCTACACCTTC.

The rearrangement links TRBV18 to TRBJ1-1; D is unresolved. Germline CDR1 is KGHSH and CDR2 is LQKENI. V was trimmed by 6 bases and J by 0 bases, leaving 17 bases between them. This CDR3 is built from 16 residues. The CDR3 DNA follows: TGTGCCAGCTCTTTTAGCCGGGAACAGATGAACACTGAAGCTTTCTTT. Translated: CASSFSREQMNTEAFF.

The chain uses TRBV6-5 and TRBJ2-5, with 9 bases that match TRBD2. The CDR3 has 16 residues. The trim removed 2 bases at V and 5 bases at J, leaving 9 bases unmatched. CDR1 is MNHEY and CDR2 is SVGAGI in the germline V gene. CDR3: CASSYGSGLAWETQYF. For the CDR3, the DNA is TGTGCCAGCAGTTACGGATCCGGACTAGCGTGGGAGACCCAGTACTTC.

This clone turned up a few times. The genes are TRBV5-1 and TRBJ2-7, with 7 bases aligning to TRBD1. Germline CDR1 and CDR2: SGHRS and YFSETQ. The CDR3 runs to 15 residues. Trimming removed 4 bases from V and 3 bases from J; junction bases left unmatched: 10. As DNA, the CDR3 is TGCGCCAGCAGCCCTTTACAGGGGAGAGGCTACGAGCAGTACTTC. Protein product: CASSPLQGRGYEQYF.